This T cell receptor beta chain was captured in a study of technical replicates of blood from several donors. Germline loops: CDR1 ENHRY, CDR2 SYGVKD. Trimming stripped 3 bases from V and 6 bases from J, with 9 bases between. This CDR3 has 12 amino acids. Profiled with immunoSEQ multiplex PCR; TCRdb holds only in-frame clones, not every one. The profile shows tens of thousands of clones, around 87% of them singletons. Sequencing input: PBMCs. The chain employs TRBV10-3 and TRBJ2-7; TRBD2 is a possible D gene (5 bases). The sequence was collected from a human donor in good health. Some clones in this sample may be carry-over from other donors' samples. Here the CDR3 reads CAISELVGEQYF. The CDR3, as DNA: TGTGCCATCAGTGAACTAGTGGGCGAGCAGTACTTC.